This T cell receptor (beta chain) was observed in a study of cytomegalovirus exposure and HLA in healthy donors. About this clone itself: Its antigen is as yet unknown.

Findings and caveats of the study: Follow-up analysis seemed to connect common viral pathogens with several of the most significant clusters identified.

The V segment lost 7 bases and the J segment 3 bases; nucleotides outside the gene matches: 6. CDR1 and CDR2 (germline): LNHDA, SQIVND (reference sequence). The CDR3 is 15 amino acids. 13 Jbeta primers and 60 Vbeta primers were used for the PCR. Generated by immunoSEQ multiplex PCR, the TCRdb table keeps only in-frame clones and is missing some. This table holds over 200,000 clones, under 90% found once. This receptor was taken from a human donor in good health. This rearrangement joins TRBV19 to TRBJ2-6; TRBD2 aligns across 7 bases. The sample comprised PBMCs. Here the CDR3 reads CASKGGGSGANVLTF. The CDR3 DNA sequence: TGTGCCAGTAAGGGAGGCGGGAGTGGGGCCAACGTCCTGACTTTC.